One and the same sample provided the 31 T cell receptor beta chains below, sequenced in a study of shared clonotypes between healthy human individuals. TCRdb's table, derived via immunoSEQ multiplex PCR, lists solely in-frame clones and lacks some. The table shows nearly 1 million clones, with approximately 80% occurring only once. The sample was memory CD4+ T cells sorted from blood. The sample's subset: CD45RA-negative fraction. The source of these receptors is a man aged 18 to 29 in good health.

The chain combines TRBV1 with TRBJ1-5. TRBV1 is designated a pseudogene. The CDR3 is 12 residues long. This CDR3 is CTSSQGVQPQHF. CDR3 in DNA: TGCACCAGCAGCCAAGGGGTTCAGCCCCAGCATTTT.

This clone has only one observation. The V and J genes are TRBV4-1 and TRBJ2-1, with no clear D. The CDR3 consists of 15 residues. Trimming stripped 6 bases from V and 0 bases from J, with 12 bases between. Per the germline V gene, CDR1 is MGHRA and CDR2 is YSYEKL. CDR3 region: CASRQSLSSYNEQFF. The CDR3 DNA reads TGCGCCAGCAGGCAAAGCCTAAGCTCCTACAATGAGCAGTTCTTC.

The chain joins TRBV5-1 to TRBJ2-3, with 9 nucleotides matching TRBD1. V lost 7 bases and J lost 3; bases outside the gene matches: 0. Germline V CDR1 and CDR2: SGHRS, YFSETQ. The CDR3 loop spans 12 amino acids. CDR3 DNA: TGCGCCAGCGGACAGGGGACAGATACGCAGTATTTT. It yields the protein CASGQGTDTQYF.

The chain carries TRBV6-6 and TRBJ2-2; D is perhaps TRBD2 (6 bases). Germline V gene sequence: CDR1 MNHNY, CDR2 SVGAGI (reference sequence). The CDR3 length is 13 residues. V was cut by 7 bases and J by 7 bases, with 13 bases left in between. CDR3 region: CASISGGIGELFF. The CDR3 DNA follows: TGTGCCAGCATCTCTGGGGGGATCGGGGAGCTGTTTTTT.

The V gene is TRBV28, the J gene TRBJ1-4; D unresolved. The CDR3 totals 15 residues. Germline V gene sequence: CDR1 MDHEN, CDR2 SYDVKM. The V and J ends lost 5 bases and 3 bases respectively, with 13 bases between them. CDR3 sequence (DNA): TGTGCCAGCAGTCCCGTATCCAGTTCTAATGAAAAACTGTTTTTT. It encodes CASSPVSSSNEKLFF.

About this clone: The junction departs from the called germline gene at one end, perhaps through a read error. The V call is TRBV7-7, the J call TRBJ2-5; D is unclear. The CDR3 contains 13 residues. Germline V gene data show CDR1 as SSHAT and CDR2 as FNYEAQ (reference sequence). CDR3 region: CASRLPVGETQYF. The CDR3 bases are TGTGCTAGCAGGCTCCCGGTCGGGGAGACCCAGTACTTC.

The V gene is TRBV4-1, the J gene TRBJ1-1, with 9 bases fitting TRBD1. This CDR3 comprises 15 residues. CDR1 is MGHRA and CDR2 is YSYEKL in the germline V gene. V lost 6 bases to trimming and J lost 1 base; unmatched junction nucleotides: 6. CDR3 protein: CASRLPGQGNTEAFF. CDR3 nucleotide sequence: TGCGCCAGCAGACTCCCGGGACAGGGGAACACTGAAGCTTTCTTT.

DNA of the CDR3: TGTGCCAGCAGTTACCGGGCTGGAAACACCATATATTTT. Translation gives CASSYRAGNTIYF. The chain uses TRBV6-6 and TRBJ1-3; D is unresolved. Trimming stripped 2 bases from V and 2 bases from J, with 4 bases between. This CDR3 comprises 13 residues. Germline assignment: CDR1 MNHNY and CDR2 SVGAGI (reference sequence).

This chain joins TRBV7-2 and TRBJ2-3, with 10 nucleotides matching TRBD2. Germline-derived CDR1 and CDR2 are SGHTA and FQGNSA. This CDR3 has 15 amino acids. The ends lost 2 bases at V and 10 bases at J; junction bases unmatched: 9. CDR3 nucleotides: TGTGCCAGCAGCTTAACACTAGCGGGAAGGGTCTCGCAGTATTTT. Amino acid sequence: CASSLTLAGRVSQYF.

The chain is built from TRBV19 and TRBJ2-7, with no clear D. V was clipped by 4 bases and J by 1 base, with 11 bases between them. CDR3 length: 14 amino acids. In germline, CDR1 is LNHDA, CDR2 SQIVND (reference sequence). For the CDR3, the DNA is TGTGCCAGTAGTAGTAGCCCGATTTCCTACGAGCAGTACTTC. Translated: CASSSSPISYEQYF.

The CDR3 loop reads CASSSYLTTSGRETQYF. The CDR3 DNA reads as TGTGCCAGCAGCTCCTACCTTACGACTAGCGGGAGGGAGACCCAGTACTTC. J is TRBJ2-5 and V is TRBV11-2; 13 nucleotides agree with TRBD2. The CDR3 extends over 17 amino acids. The germline V gene has CDR1 SGHAT and CDR2 FQNNGV. With V trimmed by 4 bases and J by 5 bases, 10 bases remained unmatched.

The V and J genes are TRBV7-2 and TRBJ2-5, with TRBD2 identical over 9 bases. The CDR3 consists of 15 residues. Germline CDR1 and CDR2: SGHTA and FQGNSA. V lost 3 bases, J lost 8 bases, and 10 bases stayed unmatched. In DNA form, the CDR3 reads TGTGCCAGCAGCTTCCTAGCTGGAGCGGGAGGAACCCAGTACTTC. It specifies CASSFLAGAGGTQYF.

The rearrangement uses TRBV7-6 and TRBJ1-4; D is possibly TRBD1 (5 bases). Germline lookup yields CDR1 SGHVS and CDR2 FNYEAQ. Trimming removed 5 bases at V and 5 bases at J, with 18 bases between. The CDR3 loop spans 16 amino acids. The CDR3 region has the DNA TGTGCCAGCAGCAAAGGGGATGGCAGGATCAATGAAAAACTGTTTTTT. Translation: CASSKGDGRINEKLFF. Full variable domain (rest looked up from reference TRBV7-6 and TRBJ1-4): GAGVSQSPRYKVTKRGQDVALRCDPISGHVSLYWYRQALGQGPEFLTYFNYEAQQDKSGLPNDRFSAERPEGSISTLTIQRTEQRDSAMYRCASSKGDGRINEKLFFGSGTQLSVL.

The V gene is TRBV28, the J gene TRBJ1-6; 12 nucleotides align to TRBD1. CDR1 MDHEN and CDR2 SYDVKM come from the germline V gene. The CDR3 has 18 amino acids. With 6 bases clipped from V and 7 bases from J, the junction kept 13 bases outside the gene matches. The chain's CDR3 is CASSRGTGGIGKNSPLHF. The CDR3 region has the DNA TGTGCCAGCAGCCGAGGGACAGGGGGCATTGGAAAAAATTCACCCCTCCACTTT.

The V and J genes are TRBV9 and TRBJ1-2; maybe TRBD1 (5 bases). From germline, CDR1 is SGDLS and CDR2 YYNGEE. The CDR3 is made up of 15 amino acids. Trimming cost V 0 bases and J 4 bases, with 13 bases left between them. The CDR3, as DNA: TGTGCCAGCAGCGTAGCTACGGGGACTCTCTATGGCTACACCTTC. Its translation: CASSVATGTLYGYTF.

V is TRBV11-2 and J is TRBJ1-6, with TRBD1 as a possible D gene (6 bases). The ends were cut back, 2 bases at V and 6 bases at J, with 8 bases in the middle. Germline lookup yields CDR1 SGHAT and CDR2 FQNNGV. CDR3 size: 14 residues. The CDR3 is CASSLLRGNSPLHF. The CDR3 region has the DNA TGTGCCAGCAGCTTACTCAGGGGTAATTCACCCCTCCACTTT.

This chain connects TRBV5-1 to TRBJ1-6; 10 bases match TRBD1. Losses at the gene ends were 6 bases for V and 7 bases for J; bases not matched to a gene: 7. The CDR3 runs to 15 residues. Per germline, CDR1 SGHRS and CDR2 YFSETQ. Here the CDR3 reads CASNPGTGANSPLHF. The CDR3 bases are TGCGCCAGCAACCCCGGGACAGGGGCCAATTCACCCCTCCACTTT.

This clone was detected only once. The chain couples TRBV4-2 to TRBJ2-1, with D possibly TRBD2 on 5 matching bases. The V and J ends lost 1 base and 8 bases respectively, with 18 bases between them. Germline loops: CDR1 LGHNA, CDR2 YNFKEQ. The CDR3 has 16 residues. The CDR3 DNA follows: TGTGCCAGCAGCCAAGTAGGCCGGGATCCGATCGATGAGCAGTTCTTC. This encodes CASSQVGRDPIDEQFF.

The rearrangement uses TRBV25-1 and TRBJ1-4; 8 positions agree with TRBD1. This CDR3 contains 15 residues. V lost 3 bases to trimming and J lost 5 bases; unmatched junction nucleotides: 5. Germline CDR1 is MGHDK and CDR2 is SYGVNS. The CDR3 DNA is TGTGCCAGCAGTGACTCAGGGGGCGCGAATGAAAAACTGTTTTTT. Its protein is CASSDSGGANEKLFF.

The chain combines TRBV4-3 with TRBJ2-7, with 8 bases lining up with TRBD2. V was clipped by 1 base and J by 3 bases; unmatched bases: 11. CDR1 is LGHNA and CDR2 is YSLEER in the germline V gene. The CDR3 runs 17 residues. In nucleotides, the CDR3 is TGCGCCAGCAGCCAAGTCCACCTACCGGGACTAGACTACGAGCAGTACTTC. Protein: CASSQVHLPGLDYEQYF.

The V and J genes are TRBV2 and TRBJ2-1; 7 bases match TRBD1. V trimming: 2 bases; J trimming: 3 bases; junction bases outside the gene matches: 7. Germline V lookup: CDR1 SNHLY, CDR2 FYNNEI. CDR3 size: 16 residues. For the CDR3, the DNA is TGTGCCAGCAGTGAATTTTTGCCAGGGGGCTACAATGAGCAGTTCTTC. Translation: CASSEFLPGGYNEQFF.

Of note for this clone: A single base is all that separates this from a far larger clone, so a read error is likely. The chain carries TRBV13 and TRBJ1-1; D unclear. Germline-derived CDR1 and CDR2 are PRHDT and FYEKMQ (reference sequence). V gave up 0 bases and J gave up 1 base, with 3 bases separating them. The CDR3 is 13 residues long. Here the CDR3 DNA reads TGTGCCAGCAGCTTAGGAGGGAACACTGAAGCTTTCTTT. Protein sequence: CASSLGGNTEAFF.

This sequence joins TRBV9 and TRBJ2-1; 8 positions agree with TRBD2. The CDR3 spans 17 residues. Looked up from germline, CDR1 is SGDLS and CDR2 is YYNGEE. With 3 bases clipped from V and 7 bases from J, the junction kept 15 bases outside the gene matches. DNA of the CDR3: TGTGCCAGCAGCGAGACGCCCAACTCGGGGGGGCGTAATGAGCAGTTCTTC. Translation: CASSETPNSGGRNEQFF.

This sequence joins TRBV14 and TRBJ1-1; TRBD1 aligns across 9 bases. After removal of 5 bases from V and 4 bases from J, the junction contained 14 bases not matched to a gene. Looked up from germline, CDR1 is SGHDN and CDR2 is FVKESK. The CDR3 is 17 residues long. The CDR3 region has the DNA TGTGCCAGCAGCGAGGACAGGGGAAACGGATTCGGCACTGAAGCTTTCTTT. Residues: CASSEDRGNGFGTEAFF.

The genes are TRBV2 and TRBJ1-4, with TRBD1 as a possible D gene (6 bases). Germline values: CDR1 SNHLY, CDR2 FYNNEI. The CDR3 consists of 15 residues. The V end was cut by 3 bases, the J end by 0 bases, with 8 bases between. Here the CDR3 reads CASSEEGATNEKLFF. CDR3 in DNA: TGTGCCAGCAGTGAGGAGGGGGCAACTAATGAAAAACTGTTTTTT.

With regard to this clone: The same CDR3 also results from other DNA sequences found in this sample. The chain recombines TRBV15 with TRBJ2-3, with 8 bases matching TRBD2. This CDR3 is 16 amino acids long. CDR1 is LNHNV and CDR2 is YYDKDF in the germline V gene (reference sequence). Unmatched junction bases numbered 3, after V lost 1 base and J lost 0 bases. The CDR3 spells CATSRGSSGSTDTQYF. CDR3 sequence (DNA): TGTGCCACCAGCAGAGGTTCTAGCGGGAGCACAGATACGCAGTATTTT. The full variable domain, rest sourced from reference TRBV15 and TRBJ2-3, is DAMVIQNPRYQVTQFGKPVTLSCSQTLNHNVMYWYQQKSSQAPKLLFHYYDKDFNNEADTPDNFQSRRPNTSFCFLDIRSPGLGDTAMYLCATSRGSSGSTDTQYFGPGTRLTVL.

CDR3 sequence (DNA): TGCGCCAGCAGCCGCTCACTGGACGGGGAGCTGTTTTTT. Encoded protein: CASSRSLDGELFF. The rearrangement uses TRBV5-1 and TRBJ2-2; D gene unclear. Germline-derived CDR1 and CDR2 are SGHRS and YFSETQ. The CDR3 covers 13 residues. The V gene lost 4 bases and the J gene lost 7 bases, with 11 bases spanning the gap.

The chain couples TRBV6-1 to TRBJ1-1, with TRBD1 matching 7 bases. V gave up 5 bases and J gave up 1 base; unmatched junction bases: 4. The CDR3 has 14 residues. CDR1 is MNHNS and CDR2 is SASEGT in the germline V gene. The CDR3 coding sequence is TGTGCCAGCAGTTTTGACAGGGCGAACACTGAAGCTTTCTTT. As protein: CASSFDRANTEAFF.

This clone was found once. The rearrangement joins TRBV6-6 to TRBJ1-4, with a weak D call TRBD1 (5 bases). This CDR3 contains 13 residues. Germline loops: CDR1 MNHNY, CDR2 SVGAGI (reference sequence). V was shortened by 6 bases and J by 7 bases, with 12 bases between the two germline ends. In DNA, the CDR3 is TGTGCCAGCAGCTTGGGGGGTCGTGAAAAACTGTTTTTT. Translation: CASSLGGREKLFF.

The CDR3 is CASSLVTSKRDTEAFF. CDR3 DNA: TGTGCCAGCAGCTTGGTAACATCCAAGAGGGACACTGAAGCTTTCTTT. V usage is TRBV5-6 and J usage is TRBJ1-1; D not certain. The CDR3 loop spans 16 amino acids. Looked up from germline, CDR1 is SGHDT and CDR2 is YYEEEE. V lost 0 bases and J 3 bases, leaving 15 bases between the germline ends.

The chain carries TRBV30 and TRBJ2-1; D unclear. V shed 3 bases and J shed 6 bases, with 18 bases lying between them. The CDR3 is 15 amino acids. From germline, CDR1 is GTSNPN and CDR2 SVGIG (reference sequence). Here the CDR3 reads CAWSPRVPLTNEQFF. CDR3 nucleotides: TGTGCCTGGAGCCCCCGGGTCCCTCTAACCAATGAGCAGTTCTTC.